The entry below gives a single T cell receptor beta chain sequence along with its context. The data are from a study of blood T cells in healthy people across ages. CDR1 and CDR2 (germline): DFQATT, SNEGSKA (reference sequence). The V and J ends lost 3 bases and 6 bases, in that order; junction bases with no gene match: 10. There are 16 residues in the CDR3. The second PCR ran roughly 7 to 11 cycles with a sample-barcoded 5' primer and J-beta primers. TCRdb recomputed calls from the 5' RACE reads with MiXCR, one row per CDR3 protein. Here the sample spans roughly 1,500,000 distinct CDR3 sequences, roughly 32% being singletons.

This chain connects TRBV20-1 to TRBJ2-7, with 14 bases fitting TRBD2. The sample was blood. This TCR derives from a woman in her thirties in good health. The CDR3 loop reads CSARDRTSGRLGEQYF. CDR3 DNA: TGCAGTGCTAGGGACAGGACTAGCGGGAGGTTAGGCGAGCAGTACTTC.